The clone carrying this T cell receptor beta chain appeared a single time. Its target is unknown. With 60 Vbeta and 13 Jbeta primers, the PCR was carried out. Generated by immunoSEQ multiplex PCR, the TCRdb table keeps only in-frame clones and is missing some. This sample has about 150,000 clones, with 70% to 80% found just once. These data are taken from a study of cytomegalovirus exposure and HLA in healthy donors. For the study at large: A preliminary data release comprised around 85 million unique TCRs obtained from HLA-typed donors.

Trimming left V 10 bases short and J 1 base short, with 7 bases between. The CDR3 has 11 residues. Germline lookup yields CDR1 SNHLY and CDR2 FYNNEI. Study outcomes and limitations: The study assumed roughly uniform donor sequencing depth for presence/absence analyses. Specificity for CMV antigens was confirmed in vitro for three of the CMV-associated chains.

Material: PBMCs. This sequence was found in a female donor in good health and CMV-seropositive. V is TRBV2 and J is TRBJ1-1; D is unresolved. The CDR3 nucleotides read TGTGCCAACGCAGAGAACACTGAAGCTTTCTTT. Amino acids: CANAENTEAFF. The entire variable domain, with the rest obtained from reference TRBV2 and TRBJ1-1, is as follows: EPEVTQTPSHQVTQMGQEVILRCVPISNHLYFYWYRQILGQKVEFLVSFYNNEISEKSEIFDDQFSVERPDGSNFTLKIRSTKLEDSAMYFCANAENTEAFFGQGTRLTVV.